This TCR beta chain was recorded in a study of graft-versus-host responses after intestinal transplantation. Overall study: Recipients obtained multivisceral, liver-intestinal, or isolated intestinal transplants. All recipients were given anti-thymocyte globulin induction, and tacrolimus and steroids were then administered for 2 to 3 years.

The data were produced by immunoSEQ multiplex PCR, yet TCRdb's version contains in-frame clones alone and is incomplete. In the table there are about 90,000 clones, approximately 89% of which are singletons. For this clone: Its target is unknown.

Germline assignment: CDR1 SEHNR and CDR2 FQNEAQ (reference sequence). The CDR3 has 13 residues. With V trimmed by 6 bases and J by 6 bases, 8 bases remained unmatched. The V gene is TRBV7-9, the J gene TRBJ2-7; the match to TRBD1 covers 7 bases. The TCR sequence derives from a human donor who was the organ donor for an intestinal transplant. This sample comprised unstimulated CD4+ T cells sorted from spleen or lymph node cells, obtained before transplant. The CDR3 nucleotides read TGTGCCAGCAGAACCGACAGGGCTATCGAGCAGTACTTC. Amino acid sequence: CASRTDRAIEQYF.